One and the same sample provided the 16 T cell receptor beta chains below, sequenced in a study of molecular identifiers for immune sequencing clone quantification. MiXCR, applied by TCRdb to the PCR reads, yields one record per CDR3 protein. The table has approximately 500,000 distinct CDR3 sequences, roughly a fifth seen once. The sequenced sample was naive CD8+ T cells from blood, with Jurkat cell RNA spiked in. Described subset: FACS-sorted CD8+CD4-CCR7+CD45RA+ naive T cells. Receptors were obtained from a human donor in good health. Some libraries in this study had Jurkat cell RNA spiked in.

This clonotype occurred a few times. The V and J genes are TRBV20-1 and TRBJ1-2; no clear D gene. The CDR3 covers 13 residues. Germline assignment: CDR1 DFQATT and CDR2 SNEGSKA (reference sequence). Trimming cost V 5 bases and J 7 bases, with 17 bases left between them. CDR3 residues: CSALGSGELGYTF. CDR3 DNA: TGCAGTGCTCTAGGGAGCGGTGAACTTGGCTACACCTTC.

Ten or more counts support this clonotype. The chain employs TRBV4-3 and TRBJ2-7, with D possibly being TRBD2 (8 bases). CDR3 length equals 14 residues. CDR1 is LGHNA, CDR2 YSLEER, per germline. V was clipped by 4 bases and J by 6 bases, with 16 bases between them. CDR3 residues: CASSRRSGTVEQYF. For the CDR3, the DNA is TGCGCCAGCAGCCGGCGTAGCGGGACAGTCGAGCAGTACTTC.

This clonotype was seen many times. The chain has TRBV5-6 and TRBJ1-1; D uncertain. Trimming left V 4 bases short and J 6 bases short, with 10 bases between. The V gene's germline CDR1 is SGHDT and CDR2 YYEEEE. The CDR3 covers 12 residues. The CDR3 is CASSIGGSEAFF. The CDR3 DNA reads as TGTGCCAGCAGCATCGGAGGGTCTGAAGCTTTCTTT.

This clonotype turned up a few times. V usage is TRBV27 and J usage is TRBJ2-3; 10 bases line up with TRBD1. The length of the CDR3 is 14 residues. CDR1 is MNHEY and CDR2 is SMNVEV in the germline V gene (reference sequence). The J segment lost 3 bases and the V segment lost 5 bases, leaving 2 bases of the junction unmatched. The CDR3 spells CASSVGQGTDTQYF. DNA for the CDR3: TGTGCCAGCAGTGTGGGACAGGGGACAGATACGCAGTATTTT.

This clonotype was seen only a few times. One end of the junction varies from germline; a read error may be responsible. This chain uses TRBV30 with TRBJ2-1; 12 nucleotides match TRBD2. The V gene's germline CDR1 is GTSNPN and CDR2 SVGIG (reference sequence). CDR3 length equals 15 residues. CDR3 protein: CAWSVPLLAGGGGIF. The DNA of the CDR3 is TGTGCCTGGAGTGTACCGTTACTAGCGGGAGGTGGCGGGATCTTC.

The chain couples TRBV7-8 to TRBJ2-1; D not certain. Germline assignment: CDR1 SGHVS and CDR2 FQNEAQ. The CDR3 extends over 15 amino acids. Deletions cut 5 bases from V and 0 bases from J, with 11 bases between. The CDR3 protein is CASSKDGLSYNEQFF. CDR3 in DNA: TGTGCCAGCAGCAAGGACGGGCTCTCCTACAATGAGCAGTTCTTC.

Written as DNA, the CDR3 is TGTGCCAGCAGCTTGGGGGACAGATACTACGAGCAGTACTTC. Its protein is CASSLGDRYYEQYF. The V gene is TRBV5-4, the J gene TRBJ2-7; 7 positions agree with TRBD1. CDR1 is SGHNT and CDR2 is YYREEE in the germline V gene (reference sequence). This CDR3 region has 14 residues. After removal of 0 bases from V and 3 bases from J, the junction contained 3 bases not matched to a gene.

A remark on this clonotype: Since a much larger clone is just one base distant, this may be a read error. The CDR3 is CATSDTGYIQCF. The CDR3 nucleotides read TGTGCCACCAGTGACACCGGGTACATTCAGTGCTTC. The chain has TRBV24-1 and TRBJ2-4; no clear D gene. Germline lookup yields CDR1 KGHDR and CDR2 SFDVKD. CDR3 size: 12 residues.

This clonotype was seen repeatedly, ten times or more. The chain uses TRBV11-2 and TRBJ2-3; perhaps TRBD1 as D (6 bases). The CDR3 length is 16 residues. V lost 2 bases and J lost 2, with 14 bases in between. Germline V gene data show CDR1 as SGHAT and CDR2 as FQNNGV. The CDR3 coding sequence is TGTGCCAGCAGCTTAAGTTACAGGGCCCCCACAGATACGCAGTATTTT. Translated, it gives CASSLSYRAPTDTQYF.

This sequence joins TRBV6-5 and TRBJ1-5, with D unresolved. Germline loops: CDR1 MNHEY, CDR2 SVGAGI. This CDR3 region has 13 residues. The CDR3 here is CAREKGSNQPQHF. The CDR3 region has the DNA TGTGCTCGCGAGAAGGGTAGCAATCAGCCCCAGCATTTT.

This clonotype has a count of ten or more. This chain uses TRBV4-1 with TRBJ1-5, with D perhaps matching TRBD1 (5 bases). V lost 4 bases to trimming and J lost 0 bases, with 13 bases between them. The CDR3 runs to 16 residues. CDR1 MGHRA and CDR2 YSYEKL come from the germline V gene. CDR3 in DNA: TGCGCCAGCAGCCCAATGGGGACTCTTAGCAATCAGCCCCAGCATTTT. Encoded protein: CASSPMGTLSNQPQHF.

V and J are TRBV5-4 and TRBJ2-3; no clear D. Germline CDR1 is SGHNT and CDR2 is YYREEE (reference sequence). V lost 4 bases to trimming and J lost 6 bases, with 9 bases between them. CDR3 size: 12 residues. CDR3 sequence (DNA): TGTGCCAGCAGCCCTGTGCCGGATACGCAGTATTTT. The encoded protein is CASSPVPDTQYF.

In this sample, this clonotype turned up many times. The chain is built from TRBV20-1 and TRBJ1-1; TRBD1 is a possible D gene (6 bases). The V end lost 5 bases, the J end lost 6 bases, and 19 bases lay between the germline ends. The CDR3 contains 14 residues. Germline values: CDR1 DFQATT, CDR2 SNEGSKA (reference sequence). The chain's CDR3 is CSARRQDHFSEAFF. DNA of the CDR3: TGCAGTGCTCGCCGACAGGACCACTTCTCTGAAGCTTTCTTT.

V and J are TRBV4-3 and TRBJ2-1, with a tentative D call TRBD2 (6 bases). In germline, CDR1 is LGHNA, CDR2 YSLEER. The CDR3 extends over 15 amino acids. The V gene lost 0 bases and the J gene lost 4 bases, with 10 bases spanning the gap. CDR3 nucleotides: TGCGCCAGCAGCCAAGACGGGGGACCTTACAATGAGCAGTTCTTC. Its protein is CASSQDGGPYNEQFF.

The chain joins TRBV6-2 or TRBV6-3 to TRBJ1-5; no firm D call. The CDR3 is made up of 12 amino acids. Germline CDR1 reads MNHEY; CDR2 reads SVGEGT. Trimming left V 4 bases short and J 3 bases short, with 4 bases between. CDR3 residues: CASSLHNQPQHF. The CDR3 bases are TGTGCCAGCAGTTTACACAATCAGCCCCAGCATTTT.

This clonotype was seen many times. CDR3 in DNA: TGTGCCAGCAGCATCAAGGGTCCCCTGGAGCAGTACTTC. This codes for CASSIKGPLEQYF. The V call is TRBV5-6, the J call TRBJ2-7; the D is unclear. Germline V gives CDR1 SGHDT, CDR2 YYEEEE. Trimming removed 4 bases at V and 7 bases at J, with 15 bases between. CDR3 length: 13 amino acids.